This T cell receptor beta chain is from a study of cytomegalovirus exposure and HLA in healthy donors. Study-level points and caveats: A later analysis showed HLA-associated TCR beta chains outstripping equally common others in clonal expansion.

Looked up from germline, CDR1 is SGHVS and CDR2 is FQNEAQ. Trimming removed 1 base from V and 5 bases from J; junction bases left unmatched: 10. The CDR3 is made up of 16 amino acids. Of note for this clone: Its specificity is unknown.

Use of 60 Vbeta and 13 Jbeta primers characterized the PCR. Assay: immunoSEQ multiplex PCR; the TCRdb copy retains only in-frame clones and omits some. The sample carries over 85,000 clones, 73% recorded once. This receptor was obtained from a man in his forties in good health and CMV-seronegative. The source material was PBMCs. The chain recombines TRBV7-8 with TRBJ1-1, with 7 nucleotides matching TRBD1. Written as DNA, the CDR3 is TGTGCCAGCAGCTTAGTCCGAGACAGGGAGCGAACTGAAGCTTTCTTT. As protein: CASSLVRDRERTEAFF.